This T cell receptor beta chain was captured by sequencing in a study of a mutant IDH1 vaccine in newly diagnosed glioma. Study-level information: There were eight vaccinations for patients, given in weeks 1, 3, 5, 7, 11, 15, 19 and 23. Patients were started on vaccination 4-6 weeks after radiotherapy alone, or with temozolomide cycles.

Here immunoSEQ multiplex PCR was the method, and the copy in TCRdb shows in-frame clones only, minus some. The profile shows fewer than 30,000 clones, 77% of them singletons. The CDR3 contains 13 residues. Germline lookup yields CDR1 SGHRS and CDR2 YFSETQ. V shed 5 bases and J shed 1 base, with 10 bases lying between them. Turning to this clone: Its cognate antigen is unknown.

Time point defined: week 5, during vaccination. Every vaccine dose comprised 300 ug of mutant IDH1 20-mer peptide plus topical imiquimod. The source of this sequence is a man aged 35 to 55 with glioma. The rearrangement links TRBV5-1 to TRBJ2-7, with TRBD1 as a possible D gene (6 bases). The source material was PBMCs, sampled from a glioma patient whose treatment included an IDH1 peptide vaccine. The CDR3 nucleotides are TGCGCCAGCAGGACGGACAGTTCCTACGAGCAGTACTTC. Translating gives CASRTDSSYEQYF.